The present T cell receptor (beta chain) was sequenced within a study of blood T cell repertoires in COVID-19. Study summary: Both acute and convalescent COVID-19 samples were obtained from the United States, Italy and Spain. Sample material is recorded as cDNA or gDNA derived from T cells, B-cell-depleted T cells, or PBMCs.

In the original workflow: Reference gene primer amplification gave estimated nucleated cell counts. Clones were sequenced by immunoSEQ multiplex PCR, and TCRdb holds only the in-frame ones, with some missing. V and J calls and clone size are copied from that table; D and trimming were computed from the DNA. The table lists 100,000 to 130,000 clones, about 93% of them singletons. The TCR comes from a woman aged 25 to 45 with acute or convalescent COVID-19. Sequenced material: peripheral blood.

The CDR3 protein is CASSYFDRNYGYTF. CDR3 sequence (DNA): TGTGCCAGCAGTTACTTTGACAGGAACTATGGCTACACCTTC. The V and J genes are TRBV6-7 and TRBJ1-2; D possibly corresponds to TRBD1 (6 bases). TRBV6-7 counts as an open reading frame of uncertain function. This CDR3 has 14 amino acids. Trimming stripped 1 base from V and 2 bases from J, with 8 bases between.